The sequence of this TCR beta chain was determined in a study of radiotherapy plus CTLA-4 blockade in lung cancer. Study observations and caveats: Alongside interferon-beta, early blood T cell clone dynamics were reportedly the best predictor of response.

Clones were sequenced by immunoSEQ multiplex PCR, and TCRdb holds only the in-frame ones, with some missing. The sample has 110,000 or so clones, nearly 80% seen once. The CDR3 extends over 16 amino acids. The V end lost 0 bases, the J end lost 8 bases, and 16 bases lay between the germline ends. CDR1 is SNHLY, CDR2 FYNNEI, per germline. Concerning this clone: Its target is unknown.

The V and J genes are TRBV2 and TRBJ2-2, with D perhaps TRBD2 (6 bases). The TCR was taken from a human donor with non-small cell lung cancer who had a partial response to radiotherapy plus ipilimumab. The sequencing here drew on peripheral blood, taken from a patient treated with radiotherapy plus ipilimumab. CDR3 amino acids: CASSEARSWREGELFF. The CDR3 DNA reads TGTGCCAGCAGTGAAGCGCGGTCGTGGAGGGAAGGGGAGCTGTTTTTT.